A selection of T cell receptor beta chains follows, all from one sample in a study of CD8 T cells in Susac syndrome. TCRdb processed the immunoSEQ multiplex PCR reads anew with MiXCR; each CDR3 protein has one entry. The data contain 400,000 or so distinct CDR3 sequences, roughly 85% of them singletons. What was sequenced was CD8+ T cells from PBMCs. These receptor sequences come from a human donor with multiple sclerosis. Each CDR3 is given with its conserved first and last residue. Fields, in order: CDR3 length, D gene, clone size, V gene, J gene, CDR3 protein, CDR3 DNA. A D gene is named only where the DNA matches it firmly. The size of a clone is reported for some rows only, either as once, few or many, or as a class for expanded clones.

len: 19; d_gene: TRBD2; abundance: .; v_gene: TRBV28; j_gene: TRBJ2-5; CDR3aa: CASSEPGLAGGVSQETQYF; CDR3nt: TGTGCCAGCAGTGAACCGGGACTAGCGGGAGGGGTGAGCCAAGAGACCCAGTACTTC
len: 17; d_gene: TRBD1; abundance: .; v_gene: TRBV9; j_gene: TRBJ2-2; CDR3aa: CASSVEWGQGAGGELFF; CDR3nt: TGTGCCAGCAGCGTAGAGTGGGGACAGGGGGCCGGCGGGGAGCTGTTTTTT
len: 12; d_gene: TRBD1; abundance: .; v_gene: TRBV20-1; j_gene: TRBJ1-1; CDR3aa: CSARGDSPEAFF; CDR3nt: TGCAGTGCTAGAGGGGACAGTCCCGAAGCTTTCTTT
len: 12; d_gene: .; abundance: .; v_gene: TRBV6-5; j_gene: TRBJ2-4; CDR3aa: CASSFGRGIQYF; CDR3nt: TGTGCCAGCAGTTTCGGCCGTGGCATTCAGTACTTC
len: 14; d_gene: TRBD2; abundance: .; v_gene: TRBV30; j_gene: TRBJ2-1; CDR3aa: CAWSLLAGSDEQFF; CDR3nt: TGTGCCTGGAGTCTACTAGCGGGGTCCGATGAGCAGTTCTTC
len: 21; d_gene: TRBD2; abundance: once; v_gene: TRBV4-3; j_gene: TRBJ2-2; CDR3aa: CASTIPNRPTSGGAGTGELFF; CDR3nt: TGCGCCAGCACCATACCCAACCGGCCGACTAGCGGGGGGGCCGGGACCGGGGAGCTGTTTTTT
len: 16; d_gene: TRBD1; abundance: .; v_gene: TRBV6-5; j_gene: TRBJ2-7; CDR3aa: CASSYSSTGGTYEQYF; CDR3nt: TGTGCCAGCAGTTACTCGAGCACAGGGGGTACCTACGAGCAGTACTTC
len: 11; d_gene: .; abundance: .; v_gene: TRBV29-1; j_gene: TRBJ1-2; CDR3aa: CSVDAGYGYTF; CDR3nt: TGCAGCGTTGATGCGGGGTATGGCTACACCTTC
len: 17; d_gene: TRBD1; abundance: once; v_gene: TRBV10-3; j_gene: TRBJ2-3; CDR3aa: CAINTPGQGGRTDTQYF; CDR3nt: TGTGCCATCAACACCCCGGGACAGGGGGGCCGCACAGATACGCAGTATTTT
len: 15; d_gene: .; abundance: .; v_gene: TRBV4-1; j_gene: TRBJ2-5; CDR3aa: CASSLWRGGQETQYF; CDR3nt: TGCGCCAGCAGCCTTTGGAGGGGGGGCCAAGAGACCCAGTACTTC
len: 14; d_gene: .; abundance: once; v_gene: TRBV6-1; j_gene: TRBJ1-1; CDR3aa: CASRHVLKNTEAFF; CDR3nt: TGTGCCAGCAGACACGTACTCAAGAACACTGAAGCTTTCTTT
len: 15; d_gene: .; abundance: .; v_gene: TRBV2; j_gene: TRBJ2-1; CDR3aa: CASSERHSSYNEQFF; CDR3nt: TGTGCCAGCAGTGAACGACACAGCTCCTACAATGAGCAGTTCTTC
len: 16; d_gene: .; abundance: .; v_gene: TRBV7-9; j_gene: TRBJ1-4; CDR3aa: CASSFYTERTNEKLFF; CDR3nt: TGTGCCAGCAGCTTTTACACAGAACGGACTAATGAAAAACTGTTTTTT
len: 18; d_gene: TRBD1; abundance: once; v_gene: TRBV6-5; j_gene: TRBJ2-3; CDR3aa: CASSSAEGVAQGDRLQYF; CDR3nt: TGTGCCAGCAGTTCCGCCGAGGGGGTAGCGCAGGGGGATAGGTTGCAGTATTTT
len: 15; d_gene: .; abundance: .; v_gene: TRBV27; j_gene: TRBJ2-7; CDR3aa: CASSFERGPTYEQYF; CDR3nt: TGTGCCAGCAGTTTTGAAAGGGGACCGACCTACGAGCAGTACTTC
len: 13; d_gene: .; abundance: .; v_gene: TRBV2; j_gene: TRBJ1-2; CDR3aa: CASSEVAGGGYTF; CDR3nt: TGTGCCAGCAGTGAAGTAGCAGGAGGTGGCTACACCTTC
len: 16; d_gene: .; abundance: .; v_gene: TRBV3-1; j_gene: TRBJ1-3; CDR3aa: CASSPLRSTVDHTIYF; CDR3nt: TGTGCCAGCAGCCCCCTAAGGTCGACAGTCGATCACACCATATATTTT
len: 14; d_gene: .; abundance: few; v_gene: TRBV6-1; j_gene: TRBJ2-5; CDR3aa: CASSPFGDRETQYF; CDR3nt: TGTGCCAGCAGTCCCTTCGGGGACCGGGAGACCCAGTACTTC
len: 19; d_gene: .; abundance: .; v_gene: TRBV4-1; j_gene: TRBJ2-6; CDR3aa: CALNQGGNRGKSGANVLTF; CDR3nt: TGCGCTCTCAACCAGGGAGGGAACAGGGGGAAATCTGGGGCCAACGTCCTGACTTTC
len: 14; d_gene: .; abundance: .; v_gene: TRBV5-6; j_gene: TRBJ2-7; CDR3aa: CASSLDGISYEQYF; CDR3nt: TGTGCCAGCAGCTTGGACGGGATCTCCTACGAGCAGTACTTC
len: 14; d_gene: .; abundance: .; v_gene: TRBV27; j_gene: TRBJ1-1; CDR3aa: CASSTWAGNTEAFF; CDR3nt: TGTGCCAGCAGCACCTGGGCAGGGAACACTGAAGCTTTCTTT
len: 14; d_gene: .; abundance: .; v_gene: TRBV11-3; j_gene: TRBJ1-1; CDR3aa: CATSSEGWNTEAFF; CDR3nt: TGTGCCACCAGCTCCGAGGGGTGGAACACTGAAGCTTTCTTT
len: 12; d_gene: .; abundance: .; v_gene: TRBV6-1; j_gene: TRBJ2-1; CDR3aa: CASSEEINEQFF; CDR3nt: TGTGCCAGCAGTGAAGAAATCAATGAGCAGTTCTTC
len: 14; d_gene: .; abundance: .; v_gene: TRBV5-6; j_gene: TRBJ2-7; CDR3aa: CASSPLPETYEQYF; CDR3nt: TGTGCCAGCAGCCCCCTCCCGGAGACCTACGAGCAGTACTTC
len: 15; d_gene: TRBD2; abundance: .; v_gene: TRBV30; j_gene: TRBJ2-5; CDR3aa: CAWSLAGGGGETQYF; CDR3nt: TGTGCCTGGAGCCTAGCGGGGGGCGGGGGCGAGACCCAGTACTTC
len: 11; d_gene: .; abundance: .; v_gene: TRBV7-2; j_gene: TRBJ2-5; CDR3aa: CASSLGGAQYF; CDR3nt: TGTGCCAGCAGCTTAGGAGGAGCCCAGTACTTC
len: 16; d_gene: .; abundance: .; v_gene: TRBV10-2; j_gene: TRBJ1-2; CDR3aa: CASSGPRAEVLGGYTF; CDR3nt: TGCGCCAGCAGTGGTCCCCGGGCAGAAGTATTGGGCGGCTACACCTTC
len: 20; d_gene: TRBD2; abundance: .; v_gene: TRBV5-1; j_gene: TRBJ2-1; CDR3aa: CASSSRPTSGRIRDLSEQFF; CDR3nt: TGCGCCAGCAGCTCAAGACCGACTAGCGGGAGAATAAGGGATTTGAGTGAGCAGTTCTTC
len: 14; d_gene: .; abundance: .; v_gene: TRBV11-2; j_gene: TRBJ2-7; CDR3aa: CASSPQTGAHEQYF; CDR3nt: TGTGCCAGCAGCCCCCAAACAGGTGCGCACGAGCAGTACTTC
len: 14; d_gene: .; abundance: .; v_gene: TRBV27; j_gene: TRBJ1-6; CDR3aa: CASTDTGNNSPLHF; CDR3nt: TGTGCCAGCACCGATACAGGAAATAATTCACCCCTCCACTTT
len: 14; d_gene: .; abundance: .; v_gene: TRBV4-2; j_gene: TRBJ2-7; CDR3aa: CASSQDLGLYEQYF; CDR3nt: TGTGCCAGCAGCCAAGATCTGGGACTCTACGAGCAGTACTTC
len: 15; d_gene: .; abundance: .; v_gene: TRBV5-1; j_gene: TRBJ2-7; CDR3aa: CASSAGTESSYEQYF; CDR3nt: TGCGCCAGCAGCGCCGGGACGGAGAGCTCCTACGAGCAGTACTTC